This T cell receptor (beta chain) was captured in a study of a mutant IDH1 vaccine in newly diagnosed glioma. For the study at large: The therapy given earlier, which was standard therapy, consisted of radiotherapy, temozolomide, or both, and most of the patients received both.

Measured with immunoSEQ multiplex PCR; TCRdb has only the in-frame clones, and not every one. The table has approximately 62,000 clones, roughly 85% seen once. The CDR3 has 15 amino acids. CDR1 and CDR2 from the germline V gene are SGHRS and YFSETQ. The V and J ends lost 8 bases and 4 bases respectively, with 21 bases between them. Time point of the sample: week 23, last vaccination. Vaccination comprised doses that each held 300 ug of mutant IDH1 20-mer peptide, plus topical imiquimod. A remark on this clone: Its specificity is not known.

Regarding the study as a whole: Any relationship between pseudoprogression and changes in top peripheral T cell clonotypes seemed absent. Of the patients, roughly 95% had vaccine-induced immune responses.

The V and J genes are TRBV5-1 and TRBJ1-2; D possibly corresponds to TRBD1 (6 bases). The sequence was collected from a young man with glioma. The sequences come from PBMCs, collected from a glioma patient whose treatment included an IDH1 peptide vaccine. In DNA form, the CDR3 reads TGCGCCAGTGCTGGGGGCTCGAAGACCGGCTATGGCTACACCTTC. Residues: CASAGGSKTGYGYTF.